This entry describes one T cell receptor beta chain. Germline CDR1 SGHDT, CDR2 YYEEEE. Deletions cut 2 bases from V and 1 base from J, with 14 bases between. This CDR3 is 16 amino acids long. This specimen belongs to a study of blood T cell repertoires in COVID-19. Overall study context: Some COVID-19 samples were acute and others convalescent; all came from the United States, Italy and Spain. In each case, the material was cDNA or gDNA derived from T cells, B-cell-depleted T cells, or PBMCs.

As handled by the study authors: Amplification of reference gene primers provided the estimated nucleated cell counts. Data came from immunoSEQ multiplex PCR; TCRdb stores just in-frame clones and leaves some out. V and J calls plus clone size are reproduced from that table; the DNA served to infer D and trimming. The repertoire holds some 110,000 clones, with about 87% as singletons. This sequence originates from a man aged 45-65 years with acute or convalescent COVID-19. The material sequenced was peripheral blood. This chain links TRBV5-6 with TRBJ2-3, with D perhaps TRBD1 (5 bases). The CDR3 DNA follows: TGTGCCAGCAGCTTACGTCTGGGGCAAGGCACAGATACGCAGTATTTT. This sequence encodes CASSLRLGQGTDTQYF.